The 6 T cell receptor beta chains below all came from one sample that was sequenced in a study of blood T cell repertoires in COVID-19. Sequencing was performed with immunoSEQ multiplex PCR; in TCRdb, only in-frame clones are kept and a portion is missing. The sample includes more than 95,000 clones, around nine tenths of them seen just once. The material sequenced was peripheral blood. Receptor source: a human donor with active COVID-19. The donor label of this sample is uncertain.

The chain is built from TRBV9 and TRBJ1-2; 7 bases are shared with TRBD1. The CDR3 covers 14 residues. With 4 bases clipped from V and 2 bases from J, the junction kept 5 bases outside the gene matches. Germline-derived CDR1 and CDR2 are SGDLS and YYNGEE. For the CDR3, the DNA is TGTGCCAGCAGCCGGACAGGTCGGAACTATGGCTACACCTTC. Amino acids: CASSRTGRNYGYTF. Looking up the rest from reference TRBV9 and TRBJ1-2 gives the full variable domain: DSGVTQTPKHLITATGQRVTLRCSPRSGDLSVYWYQQSLDQGLQFLIQYYNGEERAKGNILERFSAQQFPDLHSELNLSSLELGDSALYFCASSRTGRNYGYTFGSGTRLTVV.

The V call is TRBV7-2, the J call TRBJ2-1; the match to TRBD1 covers 8 bases. This CDR3 spans 17 amino acids. V lost 5 bases and J lost 10; bases outside the gene matches: 19. The germline gives CDR1 SGHTA, CDR2 FQGNSA. This chain's CDR3 is CASSKGGGGTGGREQFF. As DNA, the CDR3 is TGTGCCAGCAGCAAAGGTGGTGGTGGGACAGGAGGGAGGGAGCAGTTCTTC.

The chain links TRBV18 to TRBJ1-1; maybe TRBD1 (5 bases). The germline V and J ends were trimmed by 2 bases and 3 bases, with 16 bases remaining between them. The CDR3 sequence is 16 residues long. CDR1 is KGHSH and CDR2 is LQKENI in the germline V gene. Here the CDR3 reads CASSPDTGLGDTEAFF. The CDR3 DNA follows: TGTGCCAGCTCACCAGACACAGGCCTCGGCGACACTGAAGCTTTCTTT.

The chain employs TRBV5-1 and TRBJ2-1, with 7 positions matching TRBD1. From germline, CDR1 is SGHRS and CDR2 YFSETQ. The CDR3 spans 17 residues. With 2 bases clipped from V and 1 base from J, the junction kept 9 bases outside the gene matches. In nucleotides, the CDR3 is TGCGCCAGCAGCTTTATGTCTATGGGACAGTCCTACAATGAGCAGTTCTTC. It translates to CASSFMSMGQSYNEQFF.

The V call is TRBV7-2, the J call TRBJ2-7; the match to TRBD2 covers 10 bases. This CDR3 is 13 amino acids long. Germline trimming cut 8 bases from V and 4 bases from J; bases unmatched to any gene: 5. CDR1 is SGHTA, CDR2 FQGNSA, per germline. CDR3 DNA sequence: TGTGCCAGCGCCTCTAGCGGGGGTTACGAGCAGTACTTC. Protein product: CASASSGGYEQYF.

This clone was counted once. The rearrangement uses TRBV27 and TRBJ1-2; D might be TRBD1 (5 bases). This CDR3 has 14 amino acids. Germline V gives CDR1 MNHEY, CDR2 SMNVEV (reference sequence). V lost 3 bases, J lost 0 bases, and 8 bases lay in between. CDR3 nucleotide sequence: TGTGCCAGCAGTTTTACAGGAACTAACTATGGCTACACCTTC. It translates to CASSFTGTNYGYTF.